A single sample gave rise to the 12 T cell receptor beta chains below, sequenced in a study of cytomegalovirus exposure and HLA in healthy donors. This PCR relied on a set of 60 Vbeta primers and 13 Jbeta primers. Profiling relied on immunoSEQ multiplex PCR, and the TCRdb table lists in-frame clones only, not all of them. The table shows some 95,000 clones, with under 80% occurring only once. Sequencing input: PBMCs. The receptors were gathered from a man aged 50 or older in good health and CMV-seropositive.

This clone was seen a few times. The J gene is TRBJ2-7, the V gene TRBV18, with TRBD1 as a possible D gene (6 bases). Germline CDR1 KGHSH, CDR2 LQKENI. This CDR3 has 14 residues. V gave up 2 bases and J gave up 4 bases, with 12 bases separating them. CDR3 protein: CASSPTGTYYEQYF. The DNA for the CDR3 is TGTGCCAGCTCACCAACCGGGACATATTACGAGCAGTACTTC. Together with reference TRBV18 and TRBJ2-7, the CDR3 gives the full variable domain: NAGVMQNPRHLVRRRGQEARLRCSPMKGHSHVYWYRQLPEEGLKFMVYLQKENIIDESGMPKERFSAEFPKEGPSILRIQQVVRGDSAAYFCASSPTGTYYEQYFGPGTRLTVT.

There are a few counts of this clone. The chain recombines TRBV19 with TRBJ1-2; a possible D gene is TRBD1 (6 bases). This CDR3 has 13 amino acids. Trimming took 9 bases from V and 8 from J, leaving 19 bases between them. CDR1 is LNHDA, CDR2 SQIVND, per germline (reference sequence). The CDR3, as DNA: TGTGCCAGCTCAGTACAGGGCAATAACGGCTACACCTTC. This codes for CASSVQGNNGYTF.

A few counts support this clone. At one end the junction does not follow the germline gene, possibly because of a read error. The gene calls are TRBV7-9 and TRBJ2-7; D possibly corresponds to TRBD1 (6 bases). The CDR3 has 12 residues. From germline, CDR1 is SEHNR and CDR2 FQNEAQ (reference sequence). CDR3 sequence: CSSSATGYEQYF. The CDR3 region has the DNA TGTTCCAGCAGCGCCACAGGGTACGAGCAGTACTTC.

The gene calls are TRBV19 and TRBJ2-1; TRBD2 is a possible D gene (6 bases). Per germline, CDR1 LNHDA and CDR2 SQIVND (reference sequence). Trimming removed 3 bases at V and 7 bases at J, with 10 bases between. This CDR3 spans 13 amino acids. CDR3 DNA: TGTGCCAGTAGTATCAAACGGGAGAATGAGCAGTTCTTC. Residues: CASSIKRENEQFF.

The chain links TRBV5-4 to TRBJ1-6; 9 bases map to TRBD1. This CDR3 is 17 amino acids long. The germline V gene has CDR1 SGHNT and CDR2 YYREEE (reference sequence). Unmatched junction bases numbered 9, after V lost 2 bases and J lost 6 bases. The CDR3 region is CASSLGQGIMGNSPLHF. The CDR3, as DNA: TGTGCCAGCAGCTTAGGACAGGGGATTATGGGTAATTCACCCCTCCACTTT.

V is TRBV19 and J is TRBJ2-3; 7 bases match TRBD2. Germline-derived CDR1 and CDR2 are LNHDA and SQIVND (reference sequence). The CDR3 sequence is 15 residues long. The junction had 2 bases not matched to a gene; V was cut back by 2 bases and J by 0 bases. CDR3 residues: CASSISGVSTDTQYF. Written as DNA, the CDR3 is TGTGCCAGTAGTATAAGCGGGGTAAGCACAGATACGCAGTATTTT.

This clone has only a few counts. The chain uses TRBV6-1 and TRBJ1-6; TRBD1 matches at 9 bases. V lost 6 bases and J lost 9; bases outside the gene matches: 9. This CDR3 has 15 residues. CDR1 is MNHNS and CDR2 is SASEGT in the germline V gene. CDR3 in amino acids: CASRAPGQGVSPLHF. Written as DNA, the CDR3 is TGTGCCAGCAGGGCACCGGGACAGGGAGTTTCACCCCTCCACTTT.

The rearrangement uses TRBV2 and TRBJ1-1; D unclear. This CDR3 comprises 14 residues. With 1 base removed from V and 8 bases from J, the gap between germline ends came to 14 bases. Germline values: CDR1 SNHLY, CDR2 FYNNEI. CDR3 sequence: CASSEGSSLEEAFF. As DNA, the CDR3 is TGTGCCAGCAGTGAAGGCTCCAGTCTAGAGGAAGCTTTCTTT.

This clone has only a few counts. CDR3 nucleotide sequence: TGTGCCATCAGCGGAGGGGGGGCCGTGGGCTACACCTTC. Translation: CAISGGGAVGYTF. The chain couples TRBV10-3 to TRBJ1-2, with D maybe TRBD1 (6 bases). This CDR3 spans 13 amino acids. Germline-derived CDR1 and CDR2 are ENHRY and SYGVKD. The V end was cut by 6 bases, the J end by 8 bases, with 16 bases between.

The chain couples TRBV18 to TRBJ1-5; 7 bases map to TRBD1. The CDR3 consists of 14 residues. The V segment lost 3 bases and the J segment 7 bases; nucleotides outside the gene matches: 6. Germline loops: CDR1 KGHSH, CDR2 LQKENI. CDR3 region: CASSPDRDGQPQHF. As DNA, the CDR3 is TGTGCCAGCTCACCCGACAGGGACGGACAGCCCCAGCATTTT.

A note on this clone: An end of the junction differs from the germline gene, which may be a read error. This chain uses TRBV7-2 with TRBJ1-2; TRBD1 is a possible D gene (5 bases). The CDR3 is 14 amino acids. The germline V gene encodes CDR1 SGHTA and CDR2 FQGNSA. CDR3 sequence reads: CASSLGQTNYGYPF. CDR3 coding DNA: TGTGCCAGCAGCTTAGGACAGACGAACTATGGCTACCCCTTC.

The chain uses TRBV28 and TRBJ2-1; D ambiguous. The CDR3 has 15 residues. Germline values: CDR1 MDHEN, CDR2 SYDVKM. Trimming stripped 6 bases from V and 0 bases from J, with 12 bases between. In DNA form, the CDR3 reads TGTGCCAGCAGCTCCAGGTTAAGCTCCTACAATGAGCAGTTCTTC. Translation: CASSSRLSSYNEQFF.